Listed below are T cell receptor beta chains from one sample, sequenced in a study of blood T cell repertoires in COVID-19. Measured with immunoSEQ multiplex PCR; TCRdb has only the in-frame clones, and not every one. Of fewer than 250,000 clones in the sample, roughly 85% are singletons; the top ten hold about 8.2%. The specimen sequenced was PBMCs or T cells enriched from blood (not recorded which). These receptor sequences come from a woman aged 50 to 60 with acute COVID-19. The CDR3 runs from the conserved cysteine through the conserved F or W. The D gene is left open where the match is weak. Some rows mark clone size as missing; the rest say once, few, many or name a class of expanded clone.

TGTGCCAGCACCATTAGACAGAACACTGAAGCTTTCTTT,CASTIRQNTEAFF,TRBJ1-1,-,-,TRBV11-2
TGCAGCGTTGGGCGGGACAGCAATCAGCCCCAGCATTTT,CSVGRDSNQPQHF,TRBJ1-5,-,-,TRBV29-1
TGCGCCAGCAGGGACAGTAGCAACACTGAAGCTTTCTTT,CASRDSSNTEAFF,TRBJ1-1,-,-,TRBV5-1
TGCGCCAGCAGGGAGCGGTCAACCTACGAGCAGTACTTC,CASRERSTYEQYF,TRBJ2-7,-,-,TRBV5-1
TGTGCCAGCAGTCCGACAGGGAAAGCTAACTATGGCTACACCTTC,CASSPTGKANYGYTF,TRBJ1-2,-,TRBD1,TRBV6-5
TGTGCCAGTAGTATGACTAGCGGATACTACAATGAGCAGTTCTTC,CASSMTSGYYNEQFF,TRBJ2-1,-,TRBD2,TRBV19
TGTGCCAGCAGCCAATACAGGGGAGAGAGGGCTGAAGCTTTCTTT,CASSQYRGERAEAFF,TRBJ1-1,-,TRBD1,TRBV14
TGTGCCAGCAGCGTAGGAGGAGGGCTCACAGATACGCAGTATTTT,CASSVGGGLTDTQYF,TRBJ2-3,-,-,TRBV9
TGTGCCAGCAGCTTACGGACAGGGAGTAATTCACCCCTCCACTTT,CASSLRTGSNSPLHF,TRBJ1-6,-,TRBD1,TRBV5-4
TGTGCCAGCAGTGACGTGGACAGGGGGATAAACTATGGCTACACCTTC,CASSDVDRGINYGYTF,TRBJ1-2,-,TRBD1,TRBV2
TGTGCCAGCTCCTTGACCGGAGTACCGTTCGAGCAGTACTTC,CASSLTGVPFEQYF,TRBJ2-7,-,-,TRBV18
TGTGCCAGCAGCCTAGGGACAGGGGTGGTGGAAGGCTACACCTTC,CASSLGTGVVEGYTF,TRBJ1-2,-,TRBD1,TRBV7-2
TGTGCCAGCATGGAACCTGGGACAGGGGGCCGGGGCTACACCTTC,CASMEPGTGGRGYTF,TRBJ1-2,-,TRBD1,TRBV27
TGTGCCAGCTCTGATTGGGGGCCGAACACTGAAGCTTTCTTT,CASSDWGPNTEAFF,TRBJ1-1,-,-,TRBV6-5
TGTGCCAGTAGTCGGTTGCACCGAGAAAATGAAAAACTGTTTTTT,CASSRLHRENEKLFF,TRBJ1-4,few,-,TRBV19
TGCGCCAGCAGCTTGGTACCGGGAGGGGGCAGCCATGGCTACACCTTC,CASSLVPGGGSHGYTF,TRBJ1-2,-,TRBD1,TRBV5-1
TGCGCCAGCAGTGTGTTGGGCAGAGCCTCCTACGAGCAGTACTTC,CASSVLGRASYEQYF,TRBJ2-7,-,-,TRBV10-2
TGTGCCAGCAGTGAACCCCGGGGGGGCCCCCAAGAGACCCAGTACTTC,CASSEPRGGPQETQYF,TRBJ2-5,-,TRBD2,TRBV25-1
TGCGCCAGCAGTGAGTCCAGAACCTACAATGAGCAGTTCTTC,CASSESRTYNEQFF,TRBJ2-1,-,-,TRBV10-2
TGTGCCAGCAGTGAATACCGGGACAGGTGGCTGGGCGGCTACACCTTC,CASSEYRDRWLGGYTF,TRBJ1-2,once,TRBD1,TRBV25-1
TGTGCCAGCAGTTTAACTGCAGGACAATCCTATGGCTACACCTTC,CASSLTAGQSYGYTF,TRBJ1-2,few,-,TRBV28
TGTGCCAGCAGACAGCTGATGAACACTGAAGCTTTCTTT,CASRQLMNTEAFF,TRBJ1-1,once,-,TRBV6-5
TGTGCCAGCACCGAGCGGGGGGGCCGAGACATTCAGTACTTC,CASTERGGRDIQYF,TRBJ2-4,-,TRBD2,TRBV7-2
TGTGCCTGGAATGGAGCCGCGAACACTGAAGCTTTCTTT,CAWNGAANTEAFF,TRBJ1-1,-,-,TRBV30
TGTGCCAGTAGTATAGCCAGCGGGTCAGGAGGCTATGGCTACACCTTC,CASSIASGSGGYGYTF,TRBJ1-2,-,-,TRBV19
TGTGCCAGCTCACCGACAGGGAATCCTTACGAGCAGTACTTC,CASSPTGNPYEQYF,TRBJ2-7,-,TRBD1,TRBV18
TGTGCCAGCAGCCAAGTAAAACAAGAGACCCAGTACTTC,CASSQVKQETQYF,TRBJ2-5,-,-,TRBV3-1/TRBV3-2
TGTGCCAGCAGCTCCCAGGTGGCGAGTGAAAAACTGTTTTTT,CASSSQVASEKLFF,TRBJ1-4,-,-,TRBV7-9
TGCGCCAGCAGCGAGAGGACAGGGTCTACTGAAGCTTTCTTT,CASSERTGSTEAFF,TRBJ1-1,-,TRBD1,TRBV5-1
TGCAGCGTTGAAGGACCACAGGCCGGGGGCTACACCTTC,CSVEGPQAGGYTF,TRBJ1-2,-,-,TRBV29-1
TGTGCCAGCAGGACAGGGGTTAACTATGGCTACACCTTC,CASRTGVNYGYTF,TRBJ1-2,-,TRBD1,TRBV2
TGTGCCAGCAGCGTAATAGGGACAGGAGGACGAAACACCATATATTTT,CASSVIGTGGRNTIYF,TRBJ1-3,once,TRBD1,TRBV9
TGTGCCAGCAGTGCCTCTAGCGGGGGGGCCTGGGAGCAGTACTTC,CASSASSGGAWEQYF,TRBJ2-7,-,TRBD2,TRBV27
TGCAGCGTTGCAGGGAACGGACGGAGCTCTGGAAACACCATATATTTT,CSVAGNGRSSGNTIYF,TRBJ1-3,once,-,TRBV29-1
TGCAGCGTTGTCCTGTACTACGAGCAGTACTTC,CSVVLYYEQYF,TRBJ2-7,-,-,TRBV29-1
TGCAGCGCCGGGGTGGGGTCTGGAAACACCATATATTTT,CSAGVGSGNTIYF,TRBJ1-3,-,-,TRBV29-1
TGTGCCAGCAGCGTCGGGACAGGGACAGATACGCAGTATTTT,CASSVGTGTDTQYF,TRBJ2-3,-,TRBD1,TRBV7-2
TGTGCCAGCAGTTTGCGGGGTATTATGAACACTGAAGCTTTCTTT,CASSLRGIMNTEAFF,TRBJ1-1,-,-,TRBV27
TGTGCCTGGAGTGTTTCTCGTTCGGGAGGGACTGAAGCTTTCTTT,CAWSVSRSGGTEAFF,TRBJ1-1,-,-,TRBV30
TGTGCCAGCAATCGGGACAGGGGGCCTGAAAAACTGTTTTTT,CASNRDRGPEKLFF,TRBJ1-4,once,TRBD1,TRBV2
TGTGCCTGGACCGCGAGGGGGTCGGGGAAACTGTTTTTT,CAWTARGSGKLFF,TRBJ1-4,-,-,TRBV30
TGTGCCTGGAGTGTACCAAGCGGGGGGTTAGAGACCCAGTACTTC,CAWSVPSGGLETQYF,TRBJ2-5,-,TRBD2,TRBV30
TGTGCCAGCAGTACCGGGACAAGTTCAAAACCGTACTTC,CASSTGTSSKPYF,TRBJ2-7,-,-,TRBV6-5
TGTGCCAGCAGCCCTTGGACAGACACTAACTATGGCTACACCTTC,CASSPWTDTNYGYTF,TRBJ1-2,-,-,TRBV2
TGTGCCAGCAGTACGACAGGGGGCTTCACAGATACGCAGTATTTT,CASSTTGGFTDTQYF,TRBJ2-3,-,TRBD1,TRBV3-1/TRBV3-2
TGTGCCAGCAGTCCCGCAGGCACTTCACCCCTCCACTTT,CASSPAGTSPLHF,TRBJ1-6,-,-,TRBV27
TGTGCCAGTAGTGGGGGGACAGCCTTTAATGAAAAACTGTTTTTT,CASSGGTAFNEKLFF,TRBJ1-4,-,TRBD1,TRBV19
TGCGCCAGCAGCCAAGATTTGCCCCGCGGGTGGGGGGGGCCTCCCTATGGCTACACCTTC,CASSQDLPRGWGGPPYGYTF,TRBJ1-2,-,-,TRBV4-1
TGTGCCAGCAGCTCCCGGACAGCCGATTTCTATGGCTACACCTTC,CASSSRTADFYGYTF,TRBJ1-2,-,-,TRBV7-6
TGTGCCAGCACCTTGGGAGGCAATGAGCAGTTCTTC,CASTLGGNEQFF,TRBJ2-1,-,-,TRBV12-3/TRBV12-4
TGTGCCAGTAGTTGGGGACAGGGGTCGTCCTACGAGCAGTACTTC,CASSWGQGSSYEQYF,TRBJ2-7,-,TRBD1,TRBV19
TGTGCCATCAGGGTGGGGTGGGACAGGAGGTACGAGCAGTACTTC,CAIRVGWDRRYEQYF,TRBJ2-7,-,TRBD1,TRBV10-3
TGTGCCAGCAGCTTAACGGAGGGCACTGAAGCTTTCTTT,CASSLTEGTEAFF,TRBJ1-1,-,-,TRBV7-9
TGTGCCAGCTCTAGAAAAGGACAGGGCGGCGGCTACACCTTC,CASSRKGQGGGYTF,TRBJ1-2,-,TRBD1,TRBV18
TGTGCCTGGAGAGGTAGCGGCAAAGAGACCCAGTACTTC,CAWRGSGKETQYF,TRBJ2-5,-,-,TRBV30